These 12 T cell receptor beta chains originate from one sample sequenced in a study of T cells in lung cancer brain metastases. The repertoire was sequenced with immunoSEQ multiplex PCR; TCRdb's copy has only in-frame clones and lacks some. The sample includes 1,500 to 2,000 clones, 80% to 90% of them seen just once. The sample comprised tumor tissue from the primary lung tumor. Receptors originate from a man between 65 and 80 years old with non-small cell lung cancer.

V is TRBV5-1 and J is TRBJ2-1, with D perhaps TRBD2 (5 bases). The V gene's germline CDR1 is SGHRS and CDR2 YFSETQ. Deletions cut 4 bases from V and 13 bases from J, with 15 bases between. This CDR3 spans 12 amino acids. CDR3 nucleotides: TGCGCCAGCAGCCCCGGAGTAGGAGGACAGTTCTTC. Translation: CASSPGVGGQFF.

This chain links TRBV18 with TRBJ1-1; 8 bases match TRBD1. The CDR3 has 17 amino acids. V was clipped by 2 bases and J by 3 bases; unmatched bases: 11. Germline V gene sequence: CDR1 KGHSH, CDR2 LQKENI. CDR3 sequence: CASSPVQGARGDTEAFF. In nucleotides, the CDR3 is TGTGCCAGCTCACCAGTCCAGGGGGCGCGGGGGGACACTGAAGCTTTCTTT.

The rearrangement uses TRBV7-3 and TRBJ2-1; tentative D call: TRBD2 (5 bases). The V gene's germline CDR1 is SGHTA and CDR2 FQGTGA. The V gene lost 3 bases and the J gene lost 5 bases, with 11 bases spanning the gap. This CDR3 region has 14 residues. CDR3 DNA: TGTGCCAGCAGCTTTGCTGCAGCGGACAATGAGCAGTTCTTC. Translated, it gives CASSFAAADNEQFF.

The chain carries TRBV9 and TRBJ2-5, with 9 nucleotides matching TRBD2. The germline V gene has CDR1 SGDLS and CDR2 YYNGEE. The length of the CDR3 is 17 residues. The trim removed 10 bases at V and 0 bases at J, leaving 16 bases unmatched. The CDR3: CAGSRRGGRAYQETQYF. CDR3 DNA sequence: TGTGCCGGGTCGCGAAGGGGCGGGAGGGCGTACCAAGAGACCCAGTACTTC.

The chain couples TRBV6-6 to TRBJ1-1; a possible D gene is TRBD1 (6 bases). The ends were cut back, 6 bases at V and 4 bases at J, with 9 bases in the middle. Germline values: CDR1 MNHNY, CDR2 SVGAGI (reference sequence). The CDR3 runs 12 residues. CDR3 nucleotides: TGTGCCAGCAGCAGGGGTTCCACTGAAGCTTTCTTT. Protein: CASSRGSTEAFF.

A remark on this clone: A junction boundary mismatches the germline segment, possibly from a read error. The genes are TRBV6-5 and TRBJ2-3; 7 nucleotides align to TRBD1. Germline CDR1 MNHEY, CDR2 SVGAGI. The length of the CDR3 is 14 residues. CDR3 amino acids: CASSRTQGTDTQYF. Here the CDR3 DNA reads TGTGCCAGCAGCCGGACACAGGGGACAGATACACAGTATTTT.

The chain has TRBV18 and TRBJ2-4; 7 bases map to TRBD1. The V segment lost 0 bases and the J segment 6 bases; nucleotides outside the gene matches: 8. From germline, CDR1 is KGHSH and CDR2 LQKENI. The CDR3 consists of 16 residues. CDR3 region: CASSPPIGGDGNIQYF. The CDR3 nucleotides are TGTGCCAGCTCACCACCCATAGGGGGCGACGGAAACATTCAGTACTTC.

The rearrangement joins TRBV5-6 to TRBJ1-2; D unresolved. V shed 7 bases and J shed 8 bases, with 21 bases lying between them. Germline V gene data show CDR1 as SGHDT and CDR2 as YYEEEE. This CDR3 contains 14 residues. In DNA, the CDR3 is TGTGCCAGCCTCATGGGATGGGCGGGCGGCGGCTACACCTTC. As protein: CASLMGWAGGGYTF.

J is TRBJ1-2 and V is TRBV28, with 7 bases that match TRBD1. CDR3 length: 15 residues. Germline V gives CDR1 MDHEN, CDR2 SYDVKM. V lost 6 bases and J lost 4; bases outside the gene matches: 11. CDR3 nucleotides: TGTGCCAGCAGCCTCCGGAGGGGGCAGGGCTATGGCTACACCTTC. Translated: CASSLRRGQGYGYTF.

The CDR3 nucleotides are TGCAGCGTTCGGCAGGGGGCGCATGGGGAGCTGTTTTTT. Protein sequence: CSVRQGAHGELFF. V and J are TRBV29-1 and TRBJ2-2; 8 bases match TRBD1. The CDR3 spans 13 residues. Germline CDR1 SQVTM, CDR2 ANQGSEA. Trimming took 5 bases from V and 8 from J; bases not matched to a gene: 7.

The V call is TRBV9, the J call TRBJ2-5; D is possibly TRBD1 (5 bases). The V gene's germline CDR1 is SGDLS and CDR2 YYNGEE. Trimming took off 3 bases at V and 2 bases at J, with 11 bases between the two ends. The CDR3 extends over 14 amino acids. The CDR3 loop is CASSAGHIQETQYF. The CDR3, as DNA: TGTGCCAGCAGCGCCGGACATATACAAGAGACCCAGTACTTC.

The V call is TRBV5-1, the J call TRBJ2-5, with TRBD2 identical over 8 bases. V lost 0 bases to trimming and J lost 7 bases; unmatched junction nucleotides: 8. Germline V gene lookup returns CDR1 SGHRS and CDR2 YFSETQ. This CDR3 has 15 residues. The CDR3 coding sequence is TGCGCCAGCAGCTTGGCCGGACTAGCTGATAGGACCCAGTACTTC. As protein: CASSLAGLADRTQYF.